This T cell receptor beta chain was identified during a study of read filtering for tumor transcriptome and immune sequencing. At the level of the study: Among patients, some 17 were male and approximately 15 female, aged roughly 47 to 90 (mean approximately 62).

Study-wide results and caveats: Compared with RNA-seq, IR-seq gave much higher clonotype depth and reliability.

From approximately 430 ng of RNA, a library with molecular barcoded alpha/delta and beta/gamma adaptors was made. MiXCR, run by TCRdb on the reads, gives a single entry per CDR3 protein. The data hold over 45,000 distinct CDR3 sequences, with roughly 12% observed a single time. There are many counts of this clonotype. Its target is unknown. Trimming cost V 3 bases and J 3 bases, with 12 bases left between them. The CDR3 is 14 residues long. The germline V gene encodes CDR1 LNHDA and CDR2 SQIVND (reference sequence). The V and J genes are TRBV19 and TRBJ2-7; tentative D call: TRBD1 (6 bases). The sequenced material came from a population of CD138-negative cells sorted from bone marrow. This TCR was sampled from a donor aged 40 or older with multiple myeloma. This CDR3 is CASSIGQYHYEQYF. CDR3 DNA sequence: TGTGCCAGTAGTATTGGACAGTACCACTACGAGCAGTACTTC. Full variable domain (outside the CDR3, taken from reference TRBV19 and TRBJ2-7): DGGITQSPKYLFRKEGQNVTLSCEQNLNHDAMYWYRQDPGQGLRLIYYSQIVNDFQKGDIAEGYSVSREKKESFPLTVTSAQKNPTAFYLCASSIGQYHYEQYFGPGTRLTVT.